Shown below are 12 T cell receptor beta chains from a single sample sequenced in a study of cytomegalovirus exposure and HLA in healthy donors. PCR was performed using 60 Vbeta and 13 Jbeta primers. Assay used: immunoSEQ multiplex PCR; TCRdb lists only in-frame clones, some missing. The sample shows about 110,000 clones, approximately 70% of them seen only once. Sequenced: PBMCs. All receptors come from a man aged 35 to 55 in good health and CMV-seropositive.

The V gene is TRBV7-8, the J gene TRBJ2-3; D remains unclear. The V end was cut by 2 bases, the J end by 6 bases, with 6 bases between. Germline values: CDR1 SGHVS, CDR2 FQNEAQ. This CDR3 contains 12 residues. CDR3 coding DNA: TGTGCCAGCAGCTTAACGGTGGATACGCAGTATTTT. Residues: CASSLTVDTQYF.

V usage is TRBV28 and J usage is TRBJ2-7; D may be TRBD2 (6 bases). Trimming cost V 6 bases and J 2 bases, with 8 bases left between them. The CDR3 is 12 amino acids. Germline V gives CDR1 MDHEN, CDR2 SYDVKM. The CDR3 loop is CASRSGAYEQYF. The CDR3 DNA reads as TGTGCCAGCAGGTCGGGGGCCTACGAGCAGTACTTC.

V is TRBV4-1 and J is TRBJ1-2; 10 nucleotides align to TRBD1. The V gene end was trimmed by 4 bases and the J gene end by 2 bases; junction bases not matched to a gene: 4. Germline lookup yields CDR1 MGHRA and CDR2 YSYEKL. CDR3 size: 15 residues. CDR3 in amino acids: CASSLQTGGNYGYTF. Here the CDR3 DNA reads TGCGCCAGCAGCCTACAGACAGGGGGCAACTATGGCTACACCTTC.

This CDR3 is CASSEDNLYEQYV. The CDR3 DNA reads TGTGCCAGCAGTGAGGACAACCTCTACGAGCAGTACGTC. This chain links TRBV2 with TRBJ2-7; tentative D call: TRBD1 (5 bases). The germline CDR1 and CDR2 sequences are SNHLY and FYNNEI. Trimming removed 3 bases from V and 3 bases from J, with 9 bases in between. The CDR3 runs to 13 residues.

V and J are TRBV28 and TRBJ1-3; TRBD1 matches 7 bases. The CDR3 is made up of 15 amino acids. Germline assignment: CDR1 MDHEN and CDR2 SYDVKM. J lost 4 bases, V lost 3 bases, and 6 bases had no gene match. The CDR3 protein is CASSFGGRGGNTIYF. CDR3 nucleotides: TGTGCCAGCAGTTTCGGCGGCAGGGGGGGAAACACCATATATTTT.

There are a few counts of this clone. DNA of the CDR3: TGTGCCAGCAGTTTAATCAGCGTAAATGAGCAGTTCTTC. It codes for CASSLISVNEQFF. The chain uses TRBV27 and TRBJ2-1, with no clear D. CDR3 length: 13 amino acids. Germline lookup yields CDR1 MNHEY and CDR2 SMNVEV (reference sequence). Trimming took off 2 bases at V and 7 bases at J, with 9 bases between the two ends.

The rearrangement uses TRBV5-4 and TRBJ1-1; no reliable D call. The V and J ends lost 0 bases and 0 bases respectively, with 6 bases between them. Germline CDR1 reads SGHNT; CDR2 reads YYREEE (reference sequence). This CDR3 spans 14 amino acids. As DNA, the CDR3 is TGTGCCAGCAGCTTGGCGGACTTGAACACTGAAGCTTTCTTT. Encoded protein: CASSLADLNTEAFF. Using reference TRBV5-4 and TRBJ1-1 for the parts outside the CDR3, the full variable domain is ETGVTQSPTHLIKTRGQQVTLRCSSQSGHNTVSWYQQALGQGPQFIFQYYREEENGRGNFPPRFSGLQFPNYSSELNVNALELDDSALYLCASSLADLNTEAFFGQGTRLTVV.

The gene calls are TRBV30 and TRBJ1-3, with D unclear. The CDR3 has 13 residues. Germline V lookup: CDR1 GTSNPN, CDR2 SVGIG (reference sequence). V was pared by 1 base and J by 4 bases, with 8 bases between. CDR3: CAWSGLSGNTIYF. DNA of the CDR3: TGTGCCTGGAGTGGACTTTCCGGAAACACCATATATTTT.

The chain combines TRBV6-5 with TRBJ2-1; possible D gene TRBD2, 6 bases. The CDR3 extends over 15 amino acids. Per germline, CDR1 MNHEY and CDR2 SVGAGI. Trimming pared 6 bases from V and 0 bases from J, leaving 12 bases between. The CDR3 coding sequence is TGTGCCAGCAGCGACAGCGGGTCCTCCTACAATGAGCAGTTCTTC. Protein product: CASSDSGSSYNEQFF.

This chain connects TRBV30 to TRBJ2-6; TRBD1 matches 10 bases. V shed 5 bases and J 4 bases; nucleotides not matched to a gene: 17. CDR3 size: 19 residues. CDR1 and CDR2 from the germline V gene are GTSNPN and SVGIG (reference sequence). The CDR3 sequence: CAWGDRGSGFSWGANVLTF. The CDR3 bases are TGTGCCTGGGGGGACAGGGGTTCTGGGTTCTCTTGGGGGGCCAACGTCCTGACTTTC.

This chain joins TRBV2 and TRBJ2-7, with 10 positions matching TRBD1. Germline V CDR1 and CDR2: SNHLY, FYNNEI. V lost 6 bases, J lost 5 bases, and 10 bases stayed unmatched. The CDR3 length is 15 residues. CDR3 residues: CASRTRQGARNEQYF. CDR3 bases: TGTGCCAGCAGGACTAGACAGGGGGCGAGGAACGAGCAGTACTTC.

CDR3 residues: CASSSLSQETQYF. In DNA form, the CDR3 reads TGTGCCAGCAGTTCACTATCTCAAGAGACCCAGTACTTC. The chain joins TRBV27 to TRBJ2-5; D call uncertain. This CDR3 is built from 13 residues. Germline lookup yields CDR1 MNHEY and CDR2 SMNVEV (reference sequence). V was pared by 4 bases and J by 2 bases, with 8 bases between.